Each of the 21 T cell receptor beta chains below was sequenced from the same sample in a study of shared clonotypes between healthy human individuals. Assay used: immunoSEQ multiplex PCR; TCRdb lists only in-frame clones, some missing. The sample contains 2 million to 2.5 million clones, just over 90% of which appear only once. What was sequenced was naive CD4+ T cells from PBMCs. The subset denotes: CD45RA+ positively selected. These receptors all stem from a man aged 18 to 35 in good health. Some clones in this sample may be carry-over from other donors' samples.

The chain joins TRBV28 to TRBJ2-1, with 8 bases lining up with TRBD2. The germline gives CDR1 MDHEN, CDR2 SYDVKM. The CDR3 runs to 15 residues. Trimming took 8 bases from V and 3 from J; bases not matched to a gene: 9. This chain's CDR3 is CASEVSGIIYNEQFF. The CDR3 region has the DNA TGTGCCAGCGAGGTTAGCGGGATTATCTACAATGAGCAGTTCTTC.

The chain carries TRBV7-2 and TRBJ1-4, with D uncertain. Trimming stripped 5 bases from V and 3 bases from J, with 13 bases between. CDR3 length equals 15 residues. The germline V gene encodes CDR1 SGHTA and CDR2 FQGNSA. CDR3 sequence: CASSPKLGSNEKLFF. For the CDR3, the DNA is TGTGCCAGCAGCCCAAAATTGGGGTCTAATGAAAAACTGTTTTTT.

This rearrangement joins TRBV28 to TRBJ1-2, with D possibly TRBD1 on 6 matching bases. The germline CDR1 and CDR2 sequences are MDHEN and SYDVKM. Trimming took 5 bases from V and 8 from J, leaving 15 bases between them. The CDR3 has 13 amino acids. The CDR3 DNA is TGTGCCAGCAGTCCCAAGGGGGGTCGGGGCTACACCTTC. Translation: CASSPKGGRGYTF.

The V gene is TRBV30, the J gene TRBJ2-5; D is undetermined. This CDR3 has 12 amino acids. CDR1 is GTSNPN, CDR2 SVGIG, per germline (reference sequence). V gave up 1 base and J gave up 5 bases, with 8 bases separating them. CDR3 in amino acids: CAWSGGEETQYF. DNA for the CDR3: TGTGCCTGGAGTGGCGGCGAGGAGACCCAGTACTTC. Based on the CDR3 plus reference TRBV30 and TRBJ2-5, the full variable domain is SQTIHQWPATLVQPVGSPLSLECTVEGTSNPNLYWYRQAAGRGLQLLFYSVGIGQISSEVPQNLSASRPQDRQFILSSKKLLLSDSGFYLCAWSGGEETQYFGPGTRLLVL.

The sample holds one count of this clone. The V call is TRBV18, the J call TRBJ2-3, with D perhaps matching TRBD1 (6 bases). The V and J ends lost 5 bases and 5 bases respectively, with 14 bases between them. The V gene's germline CDR1 is KGHSH and CDR2 LQKENI. CDR3 length: 14 residues. CDR3 nucleotide sequence: TGTGCCAGCTCAGTAGGCAGGGGCGGAGATACGCAGTATTTT. Its translation: CASSVGRGGDTQYF.

J is TRBJ1-2 and V is TRBV7-2; 10 bases agree with TRBD1. The V and J ends lost 3 bases and 4 bases, in that order; junction bases with no gene match: 2. Germline values: CDR1 SGHTA, CDR2 FQGNSA. This CDR3 has 14 residues. Here the CDR3 reads CASSLTGGGYGYTF. DNA for the CDR3: TGTGCCAGCAGCTTGACAGGGGGCGGCTATGGCTACACCTTC.

The chain joins TRBV5-1 to TRBJ1-2; 8 bases are a match to TRBD1. V gave up 1 base and J gave up 3 bases; unmatched junction bases: 5. The CDR3 is 15 residues long. The germline V gene encodes CDR1 SGHRS and CDR2 YFSETQ. CDR3 in DNA: TGCGCCAGCAGCTTGTTGCCAGGGGGCGACTATGGCTACACCTTC. Its translation: CASSLLPGGDYGYTF.

This clone has just one count. The chain employs TRBV15 and TRBJ2-2, with TRBD1 as a possible D gene (5 bases). Germline V lookup: CDR1 LNHNV, CDR2 YYDKDF (reference sequence). CDR3 size: 16 residues. The V gene lost 1 base and the J gene lost 5 bases, with 14 bases spanning the gap. The CDR3 region has the DNA TGTGCCACCAGCAGAGGTTCCAGGGCTAATACCGGGGAGCTGTTTTTT. Amino acids: CATSRGSRANTGELFF.

The genes are TRBV6-6 and TRBJ2-7; no reliable D call. From germline, CDR1 is MNHNY and CDR2 SVGAGI (reference sequence). V lost 6 bases and J lost 5, with 14 bases in between. The CDR3 is 13 residues long. The CDR3 nucleotides are TGTGCCAGCAGCTCCCCGGTTGGAAACGAGCAGTACTTC. Translating it yields CASSSPVGNEQYF.

The CDR3, as DNA: TGTGCCGGAAAACAGGGGAAAGATACTGAAGCTTTCTTT. This gives the protein CAGKQGKDTEAFF. The J gene is TRBJ1-1, the V gene TRBV28; 7 bases match TRBD1. V shed 11 bases and J 5 bases; nucleotides not matched to a gene: 11. The CDR3 length is 13 residues. Germline V gene lookup returns CDR1 MDHEN and CDR2 SYDVKM. Full variable domain (remainder filled in from reference TRBV28 and TRBJ1-1): DVKVTQSSRYLVKRTGEKVFLECVQDMDHENMFWYRQDPGLGLRLIYFSYDVKMKEKGDIPEGYSVSREKKERFSLILESASTNQTSMYLCAGKQGKDTEAFFGQGTRLTVV.

Comments on this clone: At the DNA level, this CDR3 is encoded by other sequences in the same sample as well. The chain links TRBV2 to TRBJ1-2; the D is unclear. CDR1 is SNHLY, CDR2 FYNNEI, per germline. The CDR3 contains 12 residues. Trimming removed 6 bases from V and 3 bases from J, with 8 bases in between. The CDR3 DNA is TGTGCCAGCAGCGAACGGGACTATGGCTACACCTTC. It yields the protein CASSERDYGYTF.

This clone was seen just once. J is TRBJ2-5 and V is TRBV18; TRBD2 matches at 10 bases. The germline V gene has CDR1 KGHSH and CDR2 LQKENI. The ends lost 6 bases at V and 2 bases at J; junction bases unmatched: 9. This CDR3 is 16 amino acids long. The CDR3 region has the DNA TGTGCCAGCTCGCTTCTAGCGGGAGCGCGGCAAGAGACCCAGTACTTC. Translated: CASSLLAGARQETQYF.

The chain carries TRBV28 and TRBJ2-5; 8 bases are a match to TRBD2. CDR3 length equals 16 residues. Germline loops: CDR1 MDHEN, CDR2 SYDVKM. J gave up 4 bases and V 7 bases, and 14 bases lay outside the gene matches. CDR3 sequence (DNA): TGTGCCAGCAATACGCGCGCCGGGGGGGGGCGAGAGACCCAGTACTTC. It is translated as CASNTRAGGGRETQYF.

This clone was counted once. V and J are TRBV5-4 and TRBJ2-5; D tentatively fits TRBD1 or TRBD2 (6 bases each). Germline-derived CDR1 and CDR2 are SGHNT and YYREEE (reference sequence). The V and J ends lost 3 bases and 5 bases respectively, with 14 bases between them. The CDR3 is 14 amino acids. CDR3 bases: TGTGCCAGCAGCTCGGGAAGGAGGGGGGAGACCCAGTACTTC. Translation gives CASSSGRRGETQYF.

V gene TRBV5-6 combines with J gene TRBJ2-7; D is perhaps TRBD1 or TRBD2 (7 bases each). Trimming shortened V by 4 bases and J by 8 bases, and 10 bases separated the two germline ends. CDR1 and CDR2 (germline): SGHDT, YYEEEE. CDR3 length: 11 residues. As DNA, the CDR3 is TGTGCCAGCAGCCAGGGGGGGAAGCAGTACTTC. It encodes CASSQGGKQYF.

This clone has just one count. The chain joins TRBV9 to TRBJ2-3; 9 nucleotides match TRBD2. The ends lost 0 bases at V and 0 bases at J; junction bases unmatched: 14. This CDR3 has 20 residues. Germline CDR1 SGDLS, CDR2 YYNGEE. The CDR3 nucleotides are TGTGCCAGCAGCGTAGGGGGTAGCGGGAGAGCGGTTATTAGCACAGATACGCAGTATTTT. It translates to CASSVGGSGRAVISTDTQYF. Using reference TRBV9 and TRBJ2-3 for the parts outside the CDR3, the full variable domain is DSGVTQTPKHLITATGQRVTLRCSPRSGDLSVYWYQQSLDQGLQFLIQYYNGEERAKGNILERFSAQQFPDLHSELNLSSLELGDSALYFCASSVGGSGRAVISTDTQYFGPGTRLTVL.

This clone was detected only once. The rearrangement links TRBV19 to TRBJ1-3; no firm D call. There are 12 residues in the CDR3. Germline V gene lookup returns CDR1 LNHDA and CDR2 SQIVND (reference sequence). V was shortened by 3 bases and J by 1 base, with 1 base between the two germline ends. CDR3 in amino acids: CASSMSGNTIYF. The CDR3 bases are TGTGCCAGTAGTATGTCTGGAAACACCATATATTTT.

This chain uses TRBV4-3 with TRBJ1-4; the match to TRBD1 covers 7 bases. The CDR3 contains 15 residues. From germline, CDR1 is LGHNA and CDR2 YSLEER. The V and J ends lost 1 base and 6 bases, in that order; junction bases with no gene match: 5. CDR3 in DNA: TGCGCCAGCAGCCAAGTGAAGGGGGCAGATGAAAAACTGTTTTTT. Translated, it gives CASSQVKGADEKLFF.

Only one count was recorded for this clone. The V call is TRBV19, the J call TRBJ1-2; D may be TRBD1 (5 bases). The length of the CDR3 is 14 residues. Trimming removed 5 bases at V and 5 bases at J, with 15 bases between. Germline V lookup: CDR1 LNHDA, CDR2 SQIVND (reference sequence). CDR3 coding DNA: TGTGCCAGTAGTCCCCAGTTCGGGGGATATGGCTACACCTTC. Its protein is CASSPQFGGYGYTF.

For the CDR3, the DNA is TGTGCCAGTGAGGACAGGGGGAATGGCTACACCTTC. Translation gives CASEDRGNGYTF. The chain combines TRBV28 with TRBJ1-2, with 10 bases matching TRBD1. The junction had 4 bases not matched to a gene; V was cut back by 9 bases and J by 6 bases. Germline loops: CDR1 MDHEN, CDR2 SYDVKM. There are 12 residues in the CDR3.

This chain joins TRBV10-3 and TRBJ2-7, with TRBD1 matching over 8 bases. CDR1 and CDR2 (germline): ENHRY, SYGVKD. CDR3 length: 14 residues. V lost 7 bases, J lost 5 bases, and 10 bases stayed unmatched. The CDR3 loop is CAIKAGTGPDEQYF. CDR3 coding DNA: TGTGCCATCAAGGCCGGGACAGGACCTGACGAGCAGTACTTC.